The following is a TCR beta chain sequence with its context. Its antigen remains unidentified. The record originates from a study of cytomegalovirus exposure and HLA in healthy donors. The CDR3 contains 17 residues. CDR1 is SGDLS, CDR2 YYNGEE, per germline. V was pared by 2 bases and J by 1 base, with 11 bases of the junction left unmatched. Primers: 60 Vbeta forward and 13 Jbeta reverse. Sequenced by immunoSEQ multiplex PCR; TCRdb stores in-frame clones only, minus some. The sample carries 150,000 or so clones, 75% to 85% recorded once. Study results and limitations: TCR beta chain V- and J-gene trimming was linked, in a later analysis, to a missense variant in DCLRE1C.

The receptor's source is a man aged 50 or older in good health and CMV-seronegative. J is TRBJ1-2 and V is TRBV9; 7 nucleotides match TRBD1. The specimen was PBMCs. The CDR3 DNA follows: TGTGCCAGCAGCGTGGGGGCGGACAGGACGGTTAACTATGGCTACACCTTC. It is translated as CASSVGADRTVNYGYTF.